Listed here are 26 T cell receptor beta chains from one sample, sequenced in a study of cytomegalovirus exposure and HLA in healthy donors. PCR primers comprised 60 Vbeta and 13 Jbeta primers. Sequenced by immunoSEQ multiplex PCR; TCRdb stores in-frame clones only, minus some. The table lists about 130,000 clones, over 75% of them singletons. Material for sequencing was PBMCs. The receptors originated from a woman between 40 and 55 years old in good health and CMV-seropositive.

This chain connects TRBV7-8 to TRBJ1-2, with D maybe TRBD1 (6 bases). The V end lost 3 bases, the J end lost 5 bases, and 13 bases lay between the germline ends. The CDR3 loop spans 14 amino acids. Germline V gene data show CDR1 as SGHVS and CDR2 as FQNEAQ. CDR3 amino acids: CASSFEGRGYGYTF. In DNA form, the CDR3 reads TGTGCCAGCAGCTTTGAGGGCAGGGGTTATGGCTACACCTTC.

This sequence joins TRBV27 and TRBJ2-1, with D perhaps matching TRBD1 (5 bases). V was cut by 0 bases and J by 6 bases, with 12 bases left in between. CDR3 length equals 15 residues. Looked up from germline, CDR1 is MNHEY and CDR2 is SMNVEV (reference sequence). This CDR3 is CASSLSWQGGNEQFF. As DNA, the CDR3 is TGTGCCAGCAGTTTATCGTGGCAGGGCGGCAATGAGCAGTTCTTC.

This clone was seen only a few times. The chain links TRBV28 to TRBJ2-1; 9 nucleotides match TRBD1. Trimming took 0 bases from V and 1 from J; bases not matched to a gene: 4. Germline values: CDR1 MDHEN, CDR2 SYDVKM. CDR3 length: 17 residues. This CDR3 reads CASSLWGGTGSYNEQFF. The CDR3 DNA follows: TGTGCCAGCAGTTTATGGGGCGGGACAGGGTCCTACAATGAGCAGTTCTTC.

This clone was observed a handful of times. This chain connects TRBV7-2 to TRBJ2-1; D might be TRBD2 (5 bases). V was shortened by 3 bases and J by 9 bases, with 15 bases between the two germline ends. The CDR3 extends over 14 amino acids. Germline loops: CDR1 SGHTA, CDR2 FQGNSA. CDR3 in DNA: TGTGCCAGCAGCTTTATAGCGCCCTTGGGTGAGCAGTTCTTC. Translation gives CASSFIAPLGEQFF. Full variable domain (missing parts from reference TRBV7-2 and TRBJ2-1): GAGVSQSPSNKVTEKGKDVELRCDPISGHTALYWYRQSLGQGLEFLIYFQGNSAPDKSGLPSDRFSAERTGGSVSTLTIQRTQQEDSAVYLCASSFIAPLGEQFFGPGTRLTVL.

The V call is TRBV19, the J call TRBJ1-1, with 10 bases identical to TRBD1. The CDR3 totals 13 residues. Per the germline V gene, CDR1 is LNHDA and CDR2 is SQIVND (reference sequence). V gave up 7 bases and J gave up 3 bases; unmatched junction bases: 2. CDR3 amino acids: CASMTGGDTEAFF. In DNA, the CDR3 is TGTGCCAGTATGACAGGGGGCGACACTGAAGCTTTCTTT.

The chain is built from TRBV19 and TRBJ2-2, with TRBD1 matching 7 bases. Trimming cost V 0 bases and J 7 bases; bases outside gene matches: 5. This CDR3 has 15 amino acids. Germline V gene sequence: CDR1 LNHDA, CDR2 SQIVND (reference sequence). CDR3 residues: CASSIDDRAGGELFF. In DNA form, the CDR3 reads TGTGCCAGTAGTATAGACGACAGGGCTGGCGGGGAGCTGTTTTTT.

V is TRBV7-2 and J is TRBJ2-5, with 7 bases fitting TRBD1. Looked up from germline, CDR1 is SGHTA and CDR2 is FQGNSA. V was clipped by 1 base and J by 1 base; unmatched bases: 3. The CDR3 runs 15 residues. This CDR3 reads CASSLVTGVQETQYF. CDR3 nucleotide sequence: TGTGCCAGCAGCTTAGTAACAGGGGTCCAAGAGACCCAGTACTTC.

This chain links TRBV30 with TRBJ1-5, with 8 bases matching TRBD1. J gave up 1 base and V 4 bases, and 3 bases lay outside the gene matches. Per germline, CDR1 GTSNPN and CDR2 SVGIG (reference sequence). CDR3 length equals 14 residues. This CDR3 is CAWTTGGSNQPQHF. The CDR3, as DNA: TGTGCCTGGACTACAGGGGGGAGCAATCAGCCCCAGCATTTT.

The rearrangement uses TRBV27 and TRBJ2-3; 9 bases map to TRBD2. The CDR3 has 16 amino acids. The germline CDR1 and CDR2 sequences are MNHEY and SMNVEV (reference sequence). V lost 8 bases and J lost 5; bases outside the gene matches: 14. CDR3 in DNA: TGTGCCAGCGGCCTTCCGGGACTAGCAGGCGAAGATACGCAGTATTTT. Residues: CASGLPGLAGEDTQYF.

This chain uses TRBV2 with TRBJ2-7; 7 positions match TRBD2. CDR3 size: 13 residues. CDR1 is SNHLY, CDR2 FYNNEI, per germline. Losses at the gene ends were 4 bases for V and 0 bases for J; bases not matched to a gene: 0. The CDR3 DNA is TGTGCCAGCAGTGGGGACTACTCCTACGAGCAGTACTTC. Protein sequence: CASSGDYSYEQYF.

This rearrangement joins TRBV6-5 to TRBJ2-7, with D possibly matching TRBD2 (5 bases). The CDR3 is 13 amino acids. In germline, CDR1 is MNHEY, CDR2 SVGAGI. Trimming shortened V by 2 bases and J by 3 bases, and 8 bases separated the two germline ends. CDR3 region: CASSYGSFYEQYF. The CDR3 bases are TGTGCCAGCAGTTACGGGAGCTTCTACGAGCAGTACTTC.

This chain connects TRBV6-6 to TRBJ1-2, with D hard to call. The CDR3 contains 13 residues. Germline V gene lookup returns CDR1 MNHNY and CDR2 SVGAGI (reference sequence). Trimming cost V 6 bases and J 4 bases, with 12 bases left between them. CDR3 residues: CASSGELGYGYTF. In nucleotides, the CDR3 is TGTGCCAGCAGCGGAGAGCTCGGCTATGGCTACACCTTC.

CDR3: CASSLYRGQPQHF. The CDR3 nucleotides are TGTGCCAGCAGCTTATACCGTGGCCAGCCCCAGCATTTT. The rearrangement links TRBV7-9 to TRBJ1-5; no reliable D call. Deletions cut 2 bases from V and 7 bases from J, with 9 bases between. The CDR3 runs to 13 residues. Germline CDR1 reads SEHNR; CDR2 reads FQNEAQ (reference sequence).

V is TRBV2 and J is TRBJ2-7, with D perhaps matching TRBD2 (5 bases). V was trimmed by 3 bases and J by 1 base, leaving 7 bases between them. The CDR3 length is 13 residues. CDR1 is SNHLY and CDR2 is FYNNEI in the germline V gene. The CDR3 region has the DNA TGTGCCAGCAGTGAGGACTCGTCCTACGAGCAGTACTTC. This codes for CASSEDSSYEQYF.

The chain links TRBV5-1 to TRBJ2-7, with 14 bases aligning to TRBD2. The V gene end was trimmed by 2 bases and the J gene end by 12 bases; junction bases not matched to a gene: 10. This CDR3 spans 15 amino acids. Germline CDR1 and CDR2: SGHRS and YFSETQ. The CDR3 coding sequence is TGCGCCAGCAGCTTTGGGACTAGCGGGAGAAACCGGGGGTACTTC. The encoded protein is CASSFGTSGRNRGYF.

The V gene is TRBV13, the J gene TRBJ2-6; D unclear. The V end lost 0 bases, the J end lost 0 bases, and 12 bases lay between the germline ends. The CDR3 has 18 residues. The germline gives CDR1 PRHDT, CDR2 FYEKMQ (reference sequence). The CDR3 reads CASSLGGRPTSGANVLTF. The CDR3 DNA sequence: TGTGCCAGCAGCTTAGGGGGCCGGCCAACCTCTGGGGCCAACGTCCTGACTTTC.

This chain connects TRBV10-3 to TRBJ1-1, with a weak D call TRBD1 (5 bases). This CDR3 has 18 amino acids. V was trimmed by 4 bases and J by 7 bases, leaving 28 bases between them. Germline CDR1 ENHRY, CDR2 SYGVKD. CDR3 residues: CAISGFREGPLVWDEAFF. CDR3 DNA: TGTGCCATCAGTGGGTTCCGGGAGGGACCCCTTGTGTGGGATGAAGCTTTCTTT.

The rearrangement joins TRBV6-5 to TRBJ2-1; 13 nucleotides align to TRBD2. Germline values: CDR1 MNHEY, CDR2 SVGAGI. The CDR3 length is 14 residues. The junction had 2 bases not matched to a gene; V was cut back by 6 bases and J by 6 bases. The CDR3: CASRLAGGRNEQFF. DNA for the CDR3: TGTGCCAGCAGACTAGCGGGAGGGCGCAATGAGCAGTTCTTC.

This chain links TRBV7-3 with TRBJ2-1; 12 bases match TRBD2. The germline CDR1 and CDR2 sequences are SGHTA and FQGTGA. The CDR3 length is 19 residues. J gave up 0 bases and V 2 bases, and 8 bases lay outside the gene matches. CDR3 amino acids: CASSLEGLAGPRSYNEQFF. The DNA of the CDR3 is TGTGCCAGCAGCTTAGAGGGACTAGCGGGCCCCCGCTCCTACAATGAGCAGTTCTTC.

The chain uses TRBV2 and TRBJ1-4; TRBD1 matches at 7 bases. Germline V gives CDR1 SNHLY, CDR2 FYNNEI. The CDR3 runs 13 residues. The V segment lost 8 bases and the J segment 5 bases; nucleotides outside the gene matches: 5. The CDR3 sequence is CASLEGANEKLFF. The CDR3 region has the DNA TGTGCCAGCTTGGAGGGGGCGAATGAAAAACTGTTTTTT.

The chain links TRBV4-2 to TRBJ2-1; possibly TRBD2 for D (7 bases). The CDR3 totals 15 residues. Trimming left V 4 bases short and J 2 bases short, with 12 bases between. The germline CDR1 and CDR2 sequences are LGHNA and YNFKEQ. The chain's CDR3 is CASSRDGGPYNEQFF. The CDR3 DNA sequence: TGTGCCAGCAGCCGAGACGGGGGGCCCTACAATGAGCAGTTCTTC.

This chain uses TRBV28 with TRBJ1-1; 9 nucleotides align to TRBD1. In germline, CDR1 is MDHEN, CDR2 SYDVKM. The CDR3 runs 15 residues. Unmatched junction bases numbered 14, after V lost 6 bases and J lost 9 bases. The CDR3 spells CASSPQDRGGLKAFF. The CDR3 DNA follows: TGTGCCAGCAGCCCCCAGGACAGGGGAGGTCTTAAAGCTTTCTTT.

V usage is TRBV9 and J usage is TRBJ2-3; possible D gene TRBD1, 5 bases. Trimming stripped 1 base from V and 2 bases from J, with 8 bases between. Germline V CDR1 and CDR2: SGDLS, YYNGEE. CDR3 length equals 14 residues. CDR3 sequence (DNA): TGTGCCAGCAGCGTAAAGGGGATCACAGATACGCAGTATTTT. Protein sequence: CASSVKGITDTQYF.

The chain has TRBV19 and TRBJ2-1; 14 nucleotides line up with TRBD2. The germline gives CDR1 LNHDA, CDR2 SQIVND (reference sequence). J gave up 7 bases and V 8 bases, and 10 bases lay outside the gene matches. The CDR3 is made up of 16 amino acids. The CDR3 loop reads CASQRGLAGAPNEQFF. The CDR3 DNA reads as TGTGCCAGTCAACGGGGACTAGCGGGAGCTCCAAATGAGCAGTTCTTC.

The chain combines TRBV6-1 with TRBJ2-7; no reliable D call. Germline CDR1 MNHNS, CDR2 SASEGT. Trimming removed 0 bases at V and 6 bases at J, with 6 bases between. The CDR3 is 12 amino acids. CDR3 sequence reads: CASSEALSEQYF. As DNA, the CDR3 is TGTGCCAGCAGTGAAGCGCTATCCGAGCAGTACTTC.

V is TRBV9 and J is TRBJ2-1, with a weak D call TRBD2 (5 bases). V was trimmed by 4 bases and J by 6 bases, leaving 8 bases between them. CDR3 length: 12 amino acids. Per the germline V gene, CDR1 is SGDLS and CDR2 is YYNGEE. CDR3 coding DNA: TGTGCCAGCAGCTCGGGGTTCAATGAGCAGTTCTTC. Translating it yields CASSSGFNEQFF.